Sequencing of this T cell receptor (beta chain) was carried out in a study of T cell responses to AZD1222 COVID-19 vaccine. The method was immunoSEQ multiplex PCR; TCRdb's version includes in-frame clones alone and lacks a portion of them. Seen here are 100,000 to 150,000 clones, about 87% observed once, and the top ten hold around 9.3%. Note on this clone: What it binds is not known.

Study-level points and caveats: The study found Spike-specific TCR breadth and depth rose after two AZD1222 doses.

V dropped 7 bases and J dropped 4; count of bases not matched to a gene: 11. Germline values: CDR1 KGHDR, CDR2 SFDVKD. This CDR3 is built from 15 residues. The TCR comes from an adult in good health. The sequences come from peripheral blood, collected on day 0 of AZD1222 vaccination. The chain has TRBV24-1 and TRBJ2-7; TRBD1 agrees at 8 bases. The DNA for the CDR3 is TGTGCCACCAGCTTTGTGACAGGGGAAGAATACGAGCAGTACTTC. It codes for CATSFVTGEEYEQYF.